This record looks at one TCR beta chain sequence and its context. Its antigen is not known. This entry is derived from a study of shared clonotypes between healthy human individuals. In germline, CDR1 is SGHRS, CDR2 YFSETQ. CDR3 length: 12 amino acids. V was cut by 2 bases and J by 5 bases, with 8 bases left in between. Study-wide findings and caveats: In having few donors, the study represented limited genetic and exposure-history diversity.

Profiled with immunoSEQ multiplex PCR; TCRdb holds only in-frame clones, not every one. The sample holds 800,000 to 1,200,000 clones, 75% to 85% seen once. Sequenced: memory CD4+ T cells from PBMCs. The subset here: CD45RA-negative fraction. This clonotype was sampled from a man aged 18 to 29 in good health. Some clones in this sample may be carry-over from other donors' samples. This chain uses TRBV5-1 with TRBJ2-7; D remains ambiguous. Here the CDR3 reads CASSFSGHEQYF. The CDR3 nucleotides read TGCGCCAGCAGCTTTTCCGGACACGAGCAGTACTTC.